The 20 T cell receptor beta chains reported below all come from one sample, sequenced in a study of Graves' ophthalmopathy and Graves' hyperthyroidism. Researchers took RNA transcripts and amplified TCR beta CDR3 regions from them. First-round RT-PCR used HTBI primers; second-round multiplex PCR followed. TCRdb redid the calling of the multiplex PCR reads with MiXCR, one entry per CDR3 protein. The sample lists about 550,000 distinct CDR3 sequences, just under 40% seen once, with 4% to 5% in the top ten. Sequencing used peripheral blood or thyroid tissue (not recorded which). The receptors here all came from an adult man with Graves' hyperthyroidism.

In regard to this clonotype: With a much larger clone just one base away, this may be a read error. Lacking the conserved final phenylalanine or tryptophan, this CDR3 likely reflects a read error. J is TRBJ2-5 and V is TRBV24-1; 8 nucleotides match TRBD2. Germline V gives CDR1 KGHDR, CDR2 SFDVKD. The CDR3 length is 13 residues. The CDR3 spells CASTGGVQGTQYL. The CDR3 DNA reads TGTGCCAGCACGGGGGGGGTACAAGGGACCCAGTACCTC.

CDR3 amino acids: CSAANPRVSTEAFF. The DNA of the CDR3 is TGCAGCGCGGCAAACCCTCGAGTGAGCACTGAAGCTTTCTTT. The rearrangement uses TRBV29-1 and TRBJ1-1; D gene uncertain. The germline V gene has CDR1 SQVTM and CDR2 ANQGSEA. V was shortened by 7 bases and J by 4 bases, with 19 bases between the two germline ends. The CDR3 length is 14 residues.

The table lists this clonotype with many counts. In nucleotides, the CDR3 is TGTGCCAGCAGTTTGGCAGGGGCGAGTTCTGGAAACACCATATATTTT. It specifies CASSLAGASSGNTIYF. This chain connects TRBV12-3 or TRBV12-4 to TRBJ1-3; D might be TRBD1 (6 bases). V was trimmed by 3 bases and J by 1 base, leaving 13 bases between them. The CDR3 runs to 16 residues.

Ten or more counts support this clonotype. The chain is built from TRBV24-1 and TRBJ1-1, with TRBD1 matching over 7 bases. The V and J ends lost 5 bases and 5 bases, in that order; junction bases with no gene match: 4. This CDR3 region has 13 residues. CDR1 is KGHDR, CDR2 SFDVKD, per germline. CDR3 protein: CATSGTGETEAFF. CDR3 DNA: TGTGCCACCAGTGGTACAGGGGAAACTGAAGCTTTCTTT.

The rearrangement uses TRBV5-1 and TRBJ1-5; the D gene is possibly TRBD1 (5 bases). The CDR3 is 17 amino acids. The germline V and J ends were trimmed by 1 base and 2 bases, with 16 bases remaining between them. CDR1 is SGHRS, CDR2 YFSETQ, per germline. CDR3 amino acids: CASSLTGVGSGNQPQHF. The CDR3 nucleotides are TGCGCCAGCAGCTTGACAGGTGTGGGGAGCGGCAATCAGCCCCAGCATTTT.

This clonotype was observed many times. V and J are TRBV20-1 and TRBJ2-7; 11 positions match TRBD2. The CDR3 has 14 amino acids. The ends lost 6 bases at V and 2 bases at J; junction bases unmatched: 6. CDR1 and CDR2 from the germline V gene are DFQATT and SNEGSKA (reference sequence). The CDR3 sequence: CSAGLAGITYEQYF. The CDR3 coding sequence is TGCAGTGCCGGACTAGCGGGTATAACCTACGAGCAGTACTTC.

The chain links TRBV29-1 to TRBJ1-1; D is unclear. CDR3 length: 16 amino acids. V shed 1 base and J shed 0 bases, with 15 bases lying between them. CDR1 and CDR2 (germline): SQVTM, ANQGSEA. In nucleotides, the CDR3 is TGCAGCGTTGAAGGACTAGCGGGGTCTCTGAACACTGAAGCTTTCTTT. Translating it yields CSVEGLAGSLNTEAFF.

The CDR3 loop reads CASSFWIAPKGVRETQYF. DNA for the CDR3: TGTGCCAGCAGTTTTTGGATCGCCCCCAAGGGAGTGAGAGAGACCCAGTACTTC. The chain carries TRBV12-3 or TRBV12-4 and TRBJ2-5; weak D call: TRBD2 (5 bases). Trimming stripped 3 bases from V and 4 bases from J, with 24 bases between. CDR3 length: 18 residues.

The V and J genes are TRBV7-9 and TRBJ2-7, with D maybe TRBD2 (6 bases). The CDR3 spans 15 residues. Trimming pared 5 bases from V and 2 bases from J, leaving 16 bases between. Germline V gene sequence: CDR1 SEHNR, CDR2 FQNEAQ (reference sequence). The CDR3 region is CASSQARGNPYEQYF. CDR3 bases: TGTGCCAGCAGCCAAGCCCGGGGGAATCCCTACGAGCAGTACTTC.

Comments on this clonotype: A much larger clonotype is one base distant, so this may be a read error. This chain links TRBV7-8 with TRBJ1-2; TRBD1 might be the D (6 bases). V was clipped by 8 bases and J by 3 bases, with 19 bases between them. This CDR3 has 15 amino acids. Per germline, CDR1 SGHVS and CDR2 FQNEAQ. The chain's CDR3 is CASGREGAGDYGYTF. Written as DNA, the CDR3 is TGTGCCAGCGGTCGGGAAGGGGCAGGGGACTATGGCTACACCTTC.

In the case of this clonotype: A much larger clonotype is one base distant, so this may be a read error. Since the CDR3 does not end with the conserved phenylalanine or tryptophan, this likely comes from a read error. This chain uses TRBV7-9 with TRBJ2-7, with a tentative D call TRBD2 (5 bases). Germline CDR1 and CDR2: SEHNR and FQNEAQ (reference sequence). This CDR3 region has 13 residues. V was cut by 7 bases and J by 0 bases, with 10 bases left in between. The CDR3 is CASIGKASYEQYL. CDR3 sequence (DNA): TGTGCCAGCATCGGGAAGGCCTCCTACGAGCAGTACCTC.

This clonotype has only one observation. No conserved phenylalanine or tryptophan ends this CDR3, so it is likely a read error. The chain joins TRBV24-1 to TRBJ1-1; D not certain. CDR1 and CDR2 (germline): KGHDR, SFDVKD. The length of the CDR3 is 13 residues. In DNA, the CDR3 is TGTGCCACCAATGATTCATGGTCCCCCGAAGCTTTCCTT. It specifies CATNDSWSPEAFL.

In the case of this clonotype: Possible read error: a much larger clone is one base away. CDR3 region: CAISEAGAETEAFF. CDR3 sequence (DNA): TGTGCCATCAGTGAAGCAGGGGCTGAAACTGAAGCTTTCTTT. The genes are TRBV6-1 and TRBJ1-1; D is possibly TRBD1 (6 bases). The germline V gene encodes CDR1 MNHNS and CDR2 SASEGT. This CDR3 has 14 amino acids.

The J gene is TRBJ2-7, the V gene TRBV29-1, with 7 nucleotides matching TRBD1. Germline CDR1 is SQVTM and CDR2 is ANQGSEA. There are 11 residues in the CDR3. V lost 4 bases to trimming and J lost 7 bases; unmatched junction nucleotides: 4. The CDR3 DNA sequence: TGCAGCGTTGCCGGGACAGAAGAGCAGTACTTC. Protein: CSVAGTEEQYF.

This clonotype was detected many times. The rearrangement joins TRBV4-1 to TRBJ2-7, with 8 bases fitting TRBD1. Trimming took 0 bases from V and 7 from J; bases not matched to a gene: 8. CDR3 length: 15 amino acids. Germline V gene data show CDR1 as MGHRA and CDR2 as YSYEKL. CDR3 DNA: TGCGCCAGCAGCCAAGATCCTCAGGGGGCGAGGGAGCAGTACTTC. Protein: CASSQDPQGAREQYF.

The table lists this clonotype with a few counts. At one end the junction does not follow the germline gene, possibly because of a read error. The gene calls are TRBV29-1 and TRBJ2-3; D is uncertain. The CDR3 sequence is 10 residues long. Germline V gene lookup returns CDR1 SQVTM and CDR2 ANQGSEA. Here the CDR3 DNA reads TGCAGCGTCAGGACGTTAAGTTGGGATTTT. Translated: CSVRTLSWDF.

The chain couples TRBV28 to TRBJ1-4, with TRBD1 matching 8 bases. Trimming cost V 4 bases and J 6 bases; bases outside gene matches: 4. This CDR3 is 14 amino acids long. Germline CDR1 reads MDHEN; CDR2 reads SYDVKM. The CDR3 sequence is CASSSGGNDEKLFF. The CDR3 bases are TGTGCCAGCAGTTCAGGGGGCAATGATGAAAAACTGTTTTTT.

As to this clonotype: A much bigger clone sits one base away, suggesting this may be a read error. This rearrangement joins TRBV19 to TRBJ1-1; TRBD1 matches at 12 bases. Germline lookup yields CDR1 LNHDA and CDR2 SQIVND (reference sequence). The V and J ends lost 8 bases and 7 bases, in that order; junction bases with no gene match: 11. The CDR3 has 15 residues. The CDR3 sequence is CASVYRDRGPIEAFF. The CDR3 region has the DNA TGTGCCAGTGTTTATCGGGACAGGGGGCCAATTGAAGCTTTCTTT.

For this clonotype: A read error may explain this, as a much larger clone is one base away. It is likely a read error, because the conserved phenylalanine at the end of the CDR3 is missing. This chain links TRBV12-3 or TRBV12-4 with TRBJ2-6, with 8 bases aligning to TRBD1. The CDR3 runs to 17 residues. The J segment lost 2 bases and the V segment lost 3 bases, leaving 6 bases of the junction unmatched. The CDR3 sequence is CASSFAGGEAGANVLTS. The CDR3 bases are TGTGCCAGCAGTTTTGCAGGGGGCGAAGCTGGGGCCAACGTCCTGACTTCC.

This clonotype was counted many times. The chain links TRBV2 to TRBJ1-5; the match to TRBD1 covers 9 bases. V dropped 6 bases and J dropped 2; count of bases not matched to a gene: 14. This CDR3 region has 18 residues. Per germline, CDR1 SNHLY and CDR2 FYNNEI. The CDR3 reads CASSQSRDRDGGNQPQHF. CDR3 bases: TGTGCCAGCAGCCAGTCCCGGGACAGGGACGGGGGCAATCAGCCCCAGCATTTT.